Following are 25 T cell receptor beta chains from one sample sequenced in a study of human thymus T cells. Thymus was obtained from resections taken during corrective heart surgery. Sequenced by immunoSEQ multiplex PCR; TCRdb stores in-frame clones only, minus some. Altogether some 72,000 clones are present, approximately 97% being singletons, with the ten largest covering 0.031%. Sequencing was done on a sample of thymus tissue. The source is a boy younger than two with a congenital heart defect but otherwise immunologically healthy.

The count of this clone is one. The chain combines TRBV5-4 with TRBJ2-5; 7 bases fit TRBD2. Trimming at V came to 1 base and at J to 5 bases, leaving 14 bases not matched to a gene. Germline CDR1 reads SGHNT; CDR2 reads YYREEE (reference sequence). CDR3 size: 17 residues. The CDR3 region has the DNA TGTGCCAGCAGCTTGAGTAGTTGGAGGCAGGGAGGGGAGACCCAGTACTTC. It translates to CASSLSSWRQGGETQYF.

J is TRBJ2-6 and V is TRBV5-1; 11 bases align to TRBD2. The CDR3 length is 18 residues. With V trimmed by 7 bases and J by 1 base, 10 bases remained unmatched. Looked up from germline, CDR1 is SGHRS and CDR2 is YFSETQ. The CDR3 region has the DNA TGCGCCAGCCGGGATTCGGGACTAGCGGTATCTGGGGCCAACGTCCTGACTTTC. It translates to CASRDSGLAVSGANVLTF.

The chain recombines TRBV12-5 with TRBJ2-7; either TRBD1 or TRBD2 may supply D (5 bases each). The V end lost 6 bases, the J end lost 3 bases, and 12 bases lay between the germline ends. CDR1 is LGHNT, CDR2 FRNRAP, per germline. There are 13 residues in the CDR3. In nucleotides, the CDR3 is TGTGCTAGTGGGGGGGAAAGCCTCTACGAGCAGTACTTC. Its protein is CASGGESLYEQYF.

This chain uses TRBV4-1 with TRBJ1-5; unclear D gene. CDR3 size: 17 residues. V dropped 1 base and J dropped 9 bases, with 22 bases sitting between them. CDR1 and CDR2 from the germline V gene are MGHRA and YSYEKL. The CDR3 reads CASSQAAQVRSRGPQHF. The CDR3 region has the DNA TGCGCCAGCAGCCAAGCCGCCCAGGTCAGGAGTCGGGGGCCCCAGCATTTT.

This chain connects TRBV10-3 to TRBJ2-3; tentative D call: TRBD1 (6 bases). V gave up 4 bases and J gave up 2 bases, with 10 bases separating them. This CDR3 spans 14 amino acids. Germline V gene lookup returns CDR1 ENHRY and CDR2 SYGVKD. The DNA of the CDR3 is TGTGCCATCAGTGCGGACAGACCCACAGATACGCAGTATTTT. Its protein product is CAISADRPTDTQYF.

The chain couples TRBV4-3 to TRBJ2-2, with D possibly matching TRBD2 (7 bases). The ends were cut back, 9 bases at V and 8 bases at J, with 13 bases in the middle. There are 12 residues in the CDR3. Germline CDR1 LGHNA, CDR2 YSLEER. CDR3 region: CARRGGIGELFF. The CDR3 coding sequence is TGCGCCAGGAGGGGGGGAATTGGGGAGCTGTTTTTT.

In the case of this clone: The junction departs from germline at one end; a sequencing error may be responsible. This chain joins TRBV7-7 and TRBJ2-7; D is unresolved. The V gene's germline CDR1 is SSHAT and CDR2 FNYEAQ (reference sequence). The CDR3 contains 13 residues. CDR3 bases: TGTGCTAGCAGCTTAGGGCCGTCCTACGAGCAGTACTTC. It codes for CASSLGPSYEQYF.

This chain uses TRBV4-1 with TRBJ2-1; D is perhaps TRBD2 (6 bases). V gave up 4 bases and J gave up 7 bases, with 11 bases separating them. This CDR3 is 13 amino acids long. Germline CDR1 is MGHRA and CDR2 is YSYEKL. The CDR3 sequence is CASSRSSENEQFF. The CDR3 DNA is TGCGCCAGCAGCCGATCTAGCGAGAATGAGCAGTTCTTC.

This clone has just one count. The chain employs TRBV9 and TRBJ1-1, with D possibly matching TRBD1 (5 bases). Germline values: CDR1 SGDLS, CDR2 YYNGEE. The ends were cut back, 0 bases at V and 5 bases at J, with 20 bases in the middle. The CDR3 totals 17 residues. CDR3 loop: CASSVAGDLVEGTEAFF. CDR3 nucleotides: TGTGCCAGCAGCGTAGCTGGGGACCTAGTCGAGGGGACTGAAGCTTTCTTT.

This chain links TRBV7-2 with TRBJ1-1; D gene unclear. The V end was cut by 2 bases, the J end by 10 bases, with 17 bases between. Germline V gene sequence: CDR1 SGHTA, CDR2 FQGNSA. This CDR3 has 14 amino acids. DNA for the CDR3: TGTGCCAGCAGCTTAAGTCGGCCTCACTTCGTAGCTTTCTTT. It specifies CASSLSRPHFVAFF.

The rearrangement joins TRBV6-6 to TRBJ1-1, with TRBD1 matching 7 bases. V dropped 3 bases and J dropped 2; count of bases not matched to a gene: 6. The CDR3 contains 15 residues. Germline V gene lookup returns CDR1 MNHNY and CDR2 SVGAGI (reference sequence). For the CDR3, the DNA is TGTGCCAGCAGTTATTCCCGGACAGGCAACACTGAAGCTTTCTTT. This gives the protein CASSYSRTGNTEAFF.

In the case of this clone: One end of the junction fails to match germline, which may point to a read error. The chain links TRBV9 to TRBJ2-7, with 8 bases aligning to TRBD2. The CDR3 runs to 16 residues. Germline CDR1 SGDLS, CDR2 YYNGEE. This CDR3 reads CASTGRGRRNLYGQYF. The CDR3, as DNA: TGTGCCAGCACCGGGAGGGGACGCCGAAACCTCTACGGGCAGTACTTC.

This chain joins TRBV5-4 and TRBJ2-3; D tentatively reads TRBD1 or TRBD2 (7 bases each). V was shortened by 4 bases and J by 7 bases, with 13 bases between the two germline ends. CDR1 and CDR2 (germline): SGHNT, YYREEE (reference sequence). The CDR3 is made up of 13 amino acids. In nucleotides, the CDR3 is TGTGCCAGCAGCCTCAGGGGGGGATATACGCAGTATTTT. This translates into CASSLRGGYTQYF. The variable domain in full, with the rest retrieved from reference TRBV5-4 and TRBJ2-3, is ETGVTQSPTHLIKTRGQQVTLRCSSQSGHNTVSWYQQALGQGPQFIFQYYREEENGRGNFPPRFSGLQFPNYSSELNVNALELDDSALYLCASSLRGGYTQYFGPGTRLTVL.

The chain employs TRBV7-8 and TRBJ2-1; 13 nucleotides agree with TRBD2. CDR1 and CDR2 (germline): SGHVS, FQNEAQ. This CDR3 region has 16 residues. V lost 1 base to trimming and J lost 5 bases; unmatched junction nucleotides: 2. CDR3 amino acids: CASSLGLAGGHNEQFF. The CDR3 DNA is TGTGCCAGCAGCTTAGGACTAGCGGGGGGACACAATGAGCAGTTCTTC. Combining the CDR3 with reference TRBV7-8 and TRBJ2-1 gives the whole variable domain GAGVSQSPRYKVAKRGQDVALRCDPISGHVSLFWYQQALGQGPEFLTYFQNEAQLDKSGLPSDRFFAERPEGSVSTLKIQRTQQEDSAVYLCASSLGLAGGHNEQFFGPGTRLTVL.

V is TRBV7-8 and J is TRBJ2-7; D not certain. Germline CDR1 SGHVS, CDR2 FQNEAQ. The germline V and J ends were trimmed by 2 bases and 5 bases, with 4 bases remaining between them. The CDR3 length is 11 residues. The CDR3 DNA reads as TGTGCCAGCAGCTTAAGGCACGAGCAGTACTTC. The encoded protein is CASSLRHEQYF.

CDR3 in DNA: TGTGCCAGCAGCTTGGAAGGGAACTATGGCTACACCTTC. Translation: CASSLEGNYGYTF. The chain joins TRBV5-6 to TRBJ1-2, with unresolved D. V lost 0 bases to trimming and J lost 2 bases, with 5 bases between them. The CDR3 runs 13 residues. The germline V gene encodes CDR1 SGHDT and CDR2 YYEEEE.

The V and J genes are TRBV2 and TRBJ2-1; 12 nucleotides line up with TRBD2. The CDR3 contains 15 residues. J was trimmed by 6 bases and V by 6 bases; bases with no gene match: 6. Germline-derived CDR1 and CDR2 are SNHLY and FYNNEI. This chain's CDR3 is CASRKTSGSPNEQFF. The CDR3 region has the DNA TGTGCCAGCAGGAAGACTAGCGGGAGTCCCAATGAGCAGTTCTTC.

In this sample, this clone turned up once. V is TRBV6-4 and J is TRBJ2-3; D perhaps matches TRBD2 (5 bases). Trimming pared 0 bases from V and 3 bases from J, leaving 10 bases between. Germline values: CDR1 MRHNA, CDR2 SNTAGT. The length of the CDR3 is 15 residues. The CDR3: CASSDSHAGTDTQYF. DNA for the CDR3: TGTGCCAGCAGTGACTCACACGCGGGTACAGATACGCAGTATTTT.

This sequence joins TRBV11-2 and TRBJ1-1; D is perhaps TRBD1 (6 bases). The ends were cut back, 1 base at V and 0 bases at J, with 21 bases in the middle. Germline assignment: CDR1 SGHAT and CDR2 FQNNGV. This CDR3 region has 19 residues. Here the CDR3 DNA reads TGTGCCAGCAGCTTAGGGTCGGGGGGGCGAAAGGTAATGAACACTGAAGCTTTCTTT. Its translation: CASSLGSGGRKVMNTEAFF.

The rearrangement uses TRBV5-5 and TRBJ2-7; D gene ambiguous. Germline V gene sequence: CDR1 SGHKS, CDR2 YYEKEE (reference sequence). CDR3 size: 11 residues. With 2 bases removed from V and 6 bases from J, the gap between germline ends came to 6 bases. The CDR3 bases are TGTGCCAGCAGCTTAGATGGCGAGCAGTACTTC. Protein: CASSLDGEQYF.

In DNA form, the CDR3 reads TGTGCCAGCAGCCGGGGGACTGAAGCTTTCTTT. It yields the protein CASSRGTEAFF. The chain combines TRBV7-8 with TRBJ1-1; a weak D match, TRBD1 (5 bases). The CDR3 has 11 residues. Germline loops: CDR1 SGHVS, CDR2 FQNEAQ. Trimming removed 5 bases from V and 5 bases from J, with 6 bases in between.

With regard to this clone: The junction differs from germline at one of its ends, possibly a read error. CDR3 coding DNA: TGTGCCAGCAGCTTTAGGAATCGGACAGTCTACAATGGGCAGTTCTTC. Translation: CASSFRNRTVYNGQFF. This chain links TRBV11-3 with TRBJ2-1, with a possible D match to TRBD1 (6 bases). The germline V gene has CDR1 SGHNT and CDR2 YENEEA. The CDR3 has 16 amino acids.

The V gene is TRBV14, the J gene TRBJ1-1; D is undetermined. CDR1 is SGHDN and CDR2 is FVKESK in the germline V gene. This CDR3 comprises 14 residues. Trimming cost V 0 bases and J 1 base, with 6 bases left between them. The CDR3 DNA reads TGTGCCAGCAGCCAAGAGGGCGAGAACACTGAAGCTTTCTTT. Protein sequence: CASSQEGENTEAFF.

The rearrangement uses TRBV6-1 and TRBJ1-4, with 11 nucleotides matching TRBD1. The CDR3 is made up of 13 amino acids. CDR1 and CDR2 (germline): MNHNS, SASEGT. V was pared by 8 bases and J by 6 bases, with 2 bases of the junction left unmatched. This CDR3 reads CASGTGGHEKLFF. In DNA form, the CDR3 reads TGTGCCAGCGGGACAGGGGGTCATGAAAAACTGTTTTTT.

The CDR3 bases are TGTGCCAGCAGGCGCCGGGACAGGGGCTTCTACGAGCAGTACTTC. Its protein product is CASRRRDRGFYEQYF. The chain has TRBV6-6 and TRBJ2-7; TRBD1 agrees at 10 bases. This CDR3 comprises 15 residues. V was pared by 6 bases and J by 3 bases, with 8 bases of the junction left unmatched. Germline V lookup: CDR1 MNHNY, CDR2 SVGAGI (reference sequence).